The present T cell receptor beta chain was sequenced within a study of cytomegalovirus exposure and HLA in healthy donors. A multiplex PCR was run with 60 Vbeta primers and 13 Jbeta primers. Some clones are missing from TCRdb's copy, which holds only in-frame ones; the method was immunoSEQ multiplex PCR. Of some 130,000 clones listed, about 77% are singletons. General study findings and limits: TCR beta chain V- and J-gene trimming was linked, in a later analysis, to a missense variant in DCLRE1C.

Concerning this clone: Its specificity is not known.

This clonotype was sampled from a man between 50 and 59 years old in good health and CMV-seronegative. Sequenced sample: PBMCs.

CDR3 region: CASSPPRADNSPLHF. DNA for the CDR3: TGTGCCAGCAGCCCCCCCAGGGCAGATAATTCACCCCTCCACTTT. This rearrangement joins TRBV7-9 to TRBJ1-6, with D tentatively TRBD1 (5 bases). With 5 bases removed from V and 5 bases from J, the gap between germline ends came to 13 bases. The CDR3 totals 15 residues. The V gene's germline CDR1 is SEHNR and CDR2 FQNEAQ (reference sequence).